Below, 17 T cell receptor beta chains from the same sample are listed, as sequenced in a study of CD8+CD57+ T cells in acquired aplastic anemia. Genomic DNA provided the template from which TCR beta VDJ and CDR3 profiles were obtained. MiXCR, run by TCRdb on the reads, gives a single entry per CDR3 protein. The data show around 230,000 distinct CDR3 sequences, roughly 55% seen once. Sequencing used sorted CD4+, CD8+, or CD8+CD57+ T cells (not recorded which) from PBMCs. Every receptor here comes from a human donor in good health.

V is TRBV7-6 and J is TRBJ2-3; the match to TRBD2 covers 10 bases. The V and J ends lost 2 bases and 0 bases, in that order; junction bases with no gene match: 5. The CDR3 is made up of 17 amino acids. Germline V gives CDR1 SGHVS, CDR2 FNYEAQ. Here the CDR3 DNA reads TGTGCCAGCAGCTTAAAGGGACTAGCGACAAGCACAGATACGCAGTATTTT. As protein: CASSLKGLATSTDTQYF.

CDR3 coding DNA: TGTGCCAGTGGGCCCCAGGGGGCCTACGAGCAGTACTTC. Its protein is CASGPQGAYEQYF. The V gene is TRBV24-1, the J gene TRBJ2-7; 7 bases map to TRBD1. This CDR3 has 13 amino acids. With V trimmed by 11 bases and J by 2 bases, 8 bases remained unmatched. Looked up from germline, CDR1 is KGHDR and CDR2 is SFDVKD.

The chain uses TRBV30 and TRBJ1-5; D remains ambiguous. This CDR3 region has 14 residues. V dropped 2 bases and J dropped 6 bases, with 14 bases sitting between them. CDR1 is GTSNPN and CDR2 is SVGIG in the germline V gene (reference sequence). The CDR3 loop reads CAWSSLLSSQPQHF. CDR3 DNA: TGTGCCTGGAGTTCCCTCCTTAGTAGTCAGCCCCAGCATTTT.

This clonotype has more than one count but fewer than ten. The chain employs TRBV6-4 and TRBJ1-2; 11 bases align to TRBD1. The germline V gene has CDR1 MRHNA and CDR2 SNTAGT. With 6 bases clipped from V and 8 bases from J, the junction kept 17 bases outside the gene matches. The CDR3 extends over 17 amino acids. In DNA, the CDR3 is TGTGCCAGCAGCCCCAGATGGGGGACAGGGGGGAGTTTCGGCTACACCTTC. This codes for CASSPRWGTGGSFGYTF.

The rearrangement joins TRBV11-2 to TRBJ1-4; the match to TRBD1 covers 7 bases. Germline loops: CDR1 SGHAT, CDR2 FQNNGV. V was pared by 6 bases and J by 5 bases, with 12 bases of the junction left unmatched. CDR3 length: 16 amino acids. The CDR3 DNA sequence: TGTGCCAGCAGTTCTCCCACCGGGACAGTAAATGAAAAACTGTTTTTT. Amino acid sequence: CASSSPTGTVNEKLFF.

J is TRBJ2-5 and V is TRBV4-1; a possible D gene is TRBD1 (6 bases). Germline CDR1 is MGHRA and CDR2 is YSYEKL. V gave up 0 bases and J gave up 2 bases, with 10 bases separating them. The CDR3 covers 15 residues. CDR3 region: CASSQEAGVQETQYF. In DNA form, the CDR3 reads TGCGCCAGCAGCCAAGAGGCAGGGGTACAAGAGACCCAGTACTTC.

The V and J genes are TRBV7-9 and TRBJ2-3, with 7 bases that match TRBD1. CDR3 length: 18 residues. The ends lost 1 base at V and 4 bases at J; junction bases unmatched: 14. CDR1 and CDR2 from the germline V gene are SEHNR and FQNEAQ (reference sequence). This CDR3 reads CASSLGGGQIVVADTQYF. CDR3 in DNA: TGTGCCAGCAGCTTAGGAGGGGGACAGATAGTAGTCGCAGATACGCAGTATTTT.

This sequence joins TRBV7-9 and TRBJ2-5; 12 nucleotides align to TRBD1. The V gene's germline CDR1 is SEHNR and CDR2 FQNEAQ (reference sequence). After removal of 5 bases from V and 3 bases from J, the junction contained 7 bases not matched to a gene. This CDR3 spans 16 amino acids. CDR3 in amino acids: CASSAGDRGQKETQYF. The CDR3 DNA is TGTGCCAGCAGCGCAGGGGACAGGGGGCAAAAAGAGACCCAGTACTTC.

The J gene is TRBJ2-1, the V gene TRBV9; D ambiguous. CDR3 length: 15 residues. Trimming left V 2 bases short and J 7 bases short, with 16 bases between. Germline-derived CDR1 and CDR2 are SGDLS and YYNGEE. The DNA of the CDR3 is TGTGCCAGCAGCGTTTCGGACGGTTACGGGAATGAGCAGTTCTTC. Its protein is CASSVSDGYGNEQFF.

There are many counts of this clonotype. The chain couples TRBV10-3 to TRBJ2-1, with 9 bases lining up with TRBD2. Losses at the gene ends were 5 bases for V and 1 base for J; bases not matched to a gene: 12. CDR1 is ENHRY, CDR2 SYGVKD, per germline. The CDR3 has 18 residues. CDR3 protein: CAISQGGVAGESYNEQFF. The CDR3 bases are TGTGCCATCAGTCAGGGGGGGGTAGCGGGAGAGTCCTACAATGAGCAGTTCTTC.

The gene calls are TRBV15 and TRBJ2-7, with D possibly being TRBD2 (6 bases). V lost 11 bases and J lost 5, with 10 bases in between. This CDR3 region has 10 residues. Germline V gene data show CDR1 as LNHNV and CDR2 as YYDKDF (reference sequence). CDR3 protein: CAAGGNEQYF. The CDR3 DNA sequence: TGTGCCGCCGGCGGGAACGAGCAGTACTTC.

In its sample, this clonotype was seen many times. V is TRBV5-1 and J is TRBJ2-7, with D possibly being TRBD1 (6 bases). The ends were cut back, 1 base at V and 6 bases at J, with 11 bases in the middle. Germline V gene data show CDR1 as SGHRS and CDR2 as YFSETQ. The CDR3 is 13 amino acids. CDR3 protein: CASSLPGQLEQYF. CDR3 bases: TGCGCCAGCAGCTTGCCGGGACAACTCGAGCAGTACTTC.

J is TRBJ2-1 and V is TRBV20-1, with 10 bases aligning to TRBD1. Germline V gene lookup returns CDR1 DFQATT and CDR2 SNEGSKA (reference sequence). The length of the CDR3 is 13 residues. The J segment lost 10 bases and the V segment lost 6 bases, leaving 9 bases of the junction unmatched. The CDR3, as DNA: TGCAGTGCCGGACAGGGGGTAGGCCAAGAGCAGTTCTTC. This gives the protein CSAGQGVGQEQFF.

Points on this clonotype: The junction departs from the called germline gene at one end, perhaps through a read error. The chain couples TRBV10-3 to TRBJ1-5; D is ambiguous. Germline assignment: CDR1 ENHRY and CDR2 SYGVKD. The length of the CDR3 is 13 residues. The CDR3 reads CAISGRENQPQRF. In DNA, the CDR3 is TGTGCCATCAGTGGCCGAGAAAATCAGCCCCAGCGTTTT.

This clonotype was seen a handful of times. The J gene is TRBJ1-6, the V gene TRBV12-3 or TRBV12-4; D unresolved. V was pared by 8 bases and J by 0 bases, with 8 bases between. The CDR3 loop spans 14 amino acids. CDR3 DNA: TGTGCCAGCTTGACTAGCTCCTATAATTCACCCCTCCACTTT. Its translation: CASLTSSYNSPLHF.

The chain links TRBV15 to TRBJ1-6; unclear D gene. The germline V gene has CDR1 LNHNV and CDR2 YYDKDF (reference sequence). This CDR3 has 14 residues. With 6 bases removed from V and 6 bases from J, the gap between germline ends came to 12 bases. The CDR3 loop is CATSRKGGNSPLHF. The CDR3 region has the DNA TGTGCCACCAGTAGAAAAGGCGGTAATTCACCCCTCCACTTT.

This clonotype was seen repeatedly, ten times or more. This rearrangement joins TRBV19 to TRBJ2-1; TRBD1 matches at 8 bases. Per germline, CDR1 LNHDA and CDR2 SQIVND (reference sequence). This CDR3 comprises 15 residues. The V and J ends lost 7 bases and 3 bases, in that order; junction bases with no gene match: 8. CDR3 coding DNA: TGTGCCAGTACCTTGACAGGGGAAGGCTACAATGAGCAGTTCTTC. This gives the protein CASTLTGEGYNEQFF. Full variable domain (rest looked up from reference TRBV19 and TRBJ2-1): DGGITQSPKYLFRKEGQNVTLSCEQNLNHDAMYWYRQDPGQGLRLIYYSQIVNDFQKGDIAEGYSVSREKKESFPLTVTSAQKNPTAFYLCASTLTGEGYNEQFFGPGTRLTVL.